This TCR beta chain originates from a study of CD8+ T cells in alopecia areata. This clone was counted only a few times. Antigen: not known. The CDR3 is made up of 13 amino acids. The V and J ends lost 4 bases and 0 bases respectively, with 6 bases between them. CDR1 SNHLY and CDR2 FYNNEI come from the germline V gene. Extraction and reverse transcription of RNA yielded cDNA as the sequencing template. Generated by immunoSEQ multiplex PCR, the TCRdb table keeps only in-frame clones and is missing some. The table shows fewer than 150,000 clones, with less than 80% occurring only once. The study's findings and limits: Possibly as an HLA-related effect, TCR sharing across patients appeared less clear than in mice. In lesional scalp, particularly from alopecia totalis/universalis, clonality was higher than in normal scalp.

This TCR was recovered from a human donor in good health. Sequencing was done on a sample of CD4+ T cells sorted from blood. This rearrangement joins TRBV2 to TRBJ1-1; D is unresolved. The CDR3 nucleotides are TGTGCCAGCAGTGTCGAGATGAACACTGAAGCTTTCTTT. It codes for CASSVEMNTEAFF.